This TCR beta chain was documented in a study of blood T cell repertoires in COVID-19 (dated by TCRdb to the early 2020s). The study in broad terms: The collaborator samples originated in the United States, Italy and Spain and spanned the acute and convalescent phases of COVID-19. Samples came from the ongoing ImmuneRACE study (first 160 participants) plus 1,254 subjects from 6 global collaborators. The dataset comprised deeply sampled blood TCRbeta repertoires from subjects exposed to, actively infected with, or recovered from COVID-19. The repertoires were made available in a free public database intended to serve as a resource for research on the immune response to SARS-CoV-2. HLA class I and class II types, where available, came from metadata supplied by the sample provider rather than from assay-based typing. The material from the prospective study consisted of cDNA or gDNA derived from T cells, B-cell-depleted T cells, or PBMCs. A de-identified subject ID, COVID-19 status, age in years and sex were almost always included in the sample metadata. Summary of the overall study and its limitations: The amount of clinical and demographic metadata varied by source and participant and was provided uncurated.

TCRbeta CDR3 regions were amplified from genomic DNA by means of the immunoSEQ Assay, a bias-controlled multiplex PCR. The paper's data handling went like this. Nucleated cell counts per sample were estimated from amplification of reference gene primers within the assay. To quantify the absolute abundance of each unique TCRbeta CDR3 rearrangement, sequence reads were collapsed and filtered. For each sample, productive Simpson clonality was calculated as the square root of Simpson's diversity index over productive rearrangements. TCRdb limited this immuneACCESS table to in-frame rearrangements with V and J called. A share of clones is missing; checked studies link under half to unresolved V genes, and the rest is unexplained. The V and J calls and the clone size are those of that table, but D and trimming were determined from the DNA. The sample table records approximately 180,000 clones; nearly 80% of these occur just once. Clones ranked in the top ten supply 26% of the sample.

Turning to this clone: Its antigen remains unidentified. No much larger clone exists at a distance of one base, and base qualities are not known.

From the germline V gene, CDR1 is SGHDN and CDR2 is FVKESK. V and J are truncated by 0 bases and 4 bases respectively, leaving an intervening sequence of 12 bases. The CDR3 runs 15 residues from the cysteine to the phenylalanine. Only the CDR3 DNA is retained, 45 bases long and in frame from the first base. The collaborating institutions used their own protocols to collect whole blood in K2EDTA tubes. For TCRbeta analysis, collaborator samples were shipped as frozen whole blood, as isolated PBMCs, or as DNA extracted from either sample type. The clonotype comes from a woman aged 70 to 79 with acute or convalescent COVID-19. Recombination linked TRBV14 to TRBJ1-2; TRBD1 is a possible D gene, resting on 5 matching bases. What was sequenced was peripheral blood. CDR3 protein: CASSQDNQGGYGYTF. The sequence in DNA is TGTGCCAGCAGCCAAGATAACCAGGGCGGCTATGGCTACACCTTC.